This T cell receptor beta chain was sequenced during a study of CD8+ T cells in alopecia areata. General study results and limits: Many expanded lesional clones persisted in scalp and blood during tofacitinib treatment. Compared with normal scalp, lesional scalp had higher clonality and more expanded CD8+ clones.

Extracted RNA was reverse transcribed into cDNA, the sequencing template. Sequencing was performed with immunoSEQ multiplex PCR; in TCRdb, only in-frame clones are kept and a portion is missing. The data show about 200,000 clones, about 50% seen once. A few counts support this clone. The antigen is undetermined. Regarding treatment: oral pan-JAK inhibitor, 5-10 mg twice daily. Punch biopsies of lesional scalp, plus peripheral blood, were taken from alopecia areata patients. The TCR comes from a human donor with alopecia areata. The sample in question was CD4+ T cells sorted from blood, obtained at week 4, from a patient treated with tofacitinib.

The CDR3 DNA sequence: TGCAGTGCTAGCTACAGCTACGAGCAGTACTTC. Residues: CSASYSYEQYF. J is TRBJ2-7 and V is TRBV20-1; D ambiguous. Germline V CDR1 and CDR2: DFQATT, SNEGSKA (reference sequence). Trimming removed 3 bases from V and 3 bases from J, with 6 bases in between. CDR3 size: 11 residues.